This TCR beta chain was identified in a study of post-analysis software for immune sequencing data. Looking at the study overall: Included courses were relapsing-remitting and secondary progressive multiple sclerosis; progressive-relapsing multiple sclerosis was also included. Study conclusions and caveats: Roughly 5 TRBV segments, TRBV5-6, TRBV5-1 and TRBV20-1 among them, were found more frequent in patients than controls. Strong co-clustering by F measure was evident for samples that had been prepared in the same batch. The study found significantly lower normalized Chao1 diversity in multiple sclerosis patients than in controls.

CDR1 and CDR2 from the germline V gene are GTSNPN and SVGIG (reference sequence). The junction had 7 bases not matched to a gene; V was cut back by 2 bases and J by 6 bases. This CDR3 contains 15 residues. Unique molecular identifiers were built into the TCR beta cDNA libraries. The authors obtained 500,000 to 600,000 cDNA molecules from approximately 0.95 to 9.8 million T cells. One entry per CDR3 protein, called by TCRdb with MiXCR from the PCR reads. The data contain hundreds of thousands of distinct CDR3 sequences, approximately 60% of them singletons. The table lists this clonotype with a count of one. Antigen: not known.

Material for sequencing was blood. This receptor was identified in a girl aged 2 to 10 with multiple sclerosis. V gene TRBV30 combines with J gene TRBJ2-3, with TRBD1 matching 11 bases. CDR3 loop: CAWSIRDRGSDTQYF. The CDR3 DNA sequence: TGTGCCTGGAGTATCCGGGACAGGGGGTCGGATACGCAGTATTTT.